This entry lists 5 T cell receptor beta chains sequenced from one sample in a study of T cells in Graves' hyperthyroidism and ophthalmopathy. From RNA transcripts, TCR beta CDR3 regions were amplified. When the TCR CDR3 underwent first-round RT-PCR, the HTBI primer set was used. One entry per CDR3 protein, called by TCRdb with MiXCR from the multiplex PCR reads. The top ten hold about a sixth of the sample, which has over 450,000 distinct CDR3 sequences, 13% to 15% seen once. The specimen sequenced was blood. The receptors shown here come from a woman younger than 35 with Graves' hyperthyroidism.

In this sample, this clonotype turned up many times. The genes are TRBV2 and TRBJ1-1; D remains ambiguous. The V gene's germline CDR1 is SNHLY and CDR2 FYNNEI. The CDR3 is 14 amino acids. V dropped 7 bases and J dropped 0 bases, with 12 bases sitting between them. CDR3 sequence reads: CASIWETMNTEAFF. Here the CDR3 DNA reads TGTGCCAGCATTTGGGAGACTATGAACACTGAAGCTTTCTTT.

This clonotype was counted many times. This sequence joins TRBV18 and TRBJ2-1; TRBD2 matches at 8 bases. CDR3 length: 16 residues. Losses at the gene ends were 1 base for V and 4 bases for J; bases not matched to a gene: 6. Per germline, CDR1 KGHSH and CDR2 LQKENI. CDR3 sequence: CASSPHPGLGYNEQFF. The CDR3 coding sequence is TGTGCCAGCTCACCACACCCGGGACTAGGGTACAATGAGCAGTTCTTC. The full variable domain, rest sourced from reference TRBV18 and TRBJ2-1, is NAGVMQNPRHLVRRRGQEARLRCSPMKGHSHVYWYRQLPEEGLKFMVYLQKENIIDESGMPKERFSAEFPKEGPSILRIQQVVRGDSAAYFCASSPHPGLGYNEQFFGPGTRLTVL.

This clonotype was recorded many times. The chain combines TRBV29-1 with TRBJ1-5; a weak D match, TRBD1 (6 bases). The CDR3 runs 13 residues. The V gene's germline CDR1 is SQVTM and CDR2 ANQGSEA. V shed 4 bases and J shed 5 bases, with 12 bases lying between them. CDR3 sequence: CSVGRGLHQPQHF. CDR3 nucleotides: TGCAGCGTTGGCCGGGGGCTTCATCAGCCCCAGCATTTT.

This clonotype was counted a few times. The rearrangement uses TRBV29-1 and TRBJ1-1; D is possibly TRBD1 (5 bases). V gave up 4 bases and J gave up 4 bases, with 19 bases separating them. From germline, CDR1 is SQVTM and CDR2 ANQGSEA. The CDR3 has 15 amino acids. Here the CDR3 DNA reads TGCAGCGTTGTGTGGGACCGCGTTGGAAGCACTGAAGCTTTCTTT. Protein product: CSVVWDRVGSTEAFF.

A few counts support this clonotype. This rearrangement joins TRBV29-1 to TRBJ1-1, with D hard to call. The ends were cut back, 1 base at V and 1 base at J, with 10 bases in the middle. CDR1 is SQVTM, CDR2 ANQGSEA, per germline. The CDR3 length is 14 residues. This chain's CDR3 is CSVEGRLQNTEAFF. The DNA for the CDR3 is TGCAGCGTTGAAGGGAGACTTCAGAACACTGAAGCTTTCTTT. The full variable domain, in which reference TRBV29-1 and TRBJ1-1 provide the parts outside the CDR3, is SAVISQKPSRDICQRGTSLTIQCQVDSQVTMMFWYRQQPGQSLTLIATANQGSEATYESGFVIDKFPISRPNLTFSTLTVSNMSPEDSSIYLCSVEGRLQNTEAFFGQGTRLTVV.